One and the same sample provided the 8 T cell receptor beta chains below, sequenced in a study of blood T cell repertoires in COVID-19. Profiling relied on immunoSEQ multiplex PCR, and the TCRdb table lists in-frame clones only, not all of them. This repertoire shows 100,000 to 150,000 clones, approximately 86% found once; its top ten account for less than 9.5%. The specimen was peripheral blood. Receptors were obtained from a human donor in a cohort sampled during active COVID-19.

The chain uses TRBV7-8 and TRBJ2-1, with 14 bases fitting TRBD2. The CDR3 spans 15 residues. Germline values: CDR1 SGHVS, CDR2 FQNEAQ. The V gene end was trimmed by 2 bases and the J gene end by 9 bases; junction bases not matched to a gene: 3. Here the CDR3 reads CASSLRGTSGGEQFF. The DNA of the CDR3 is TGTGCCAGCAGCTTACGCGGGACTAGCGGGGGTGAGCAGTTCTTC.

The chain is built from TRBV20-1 and TRBJ2-2; D is uncertain. Trimming removed 3 bases at V and 0 bases at J, with 8 bases between. The CDR3 consists of 14 residues. Germline V gene data show CDR1 as DFQATT and CDR2 as SNEGSKA (reference sequence). CDR3 amino acids: CSASRHTNTGELFF. CDR3 bases: TGCAGTGCTAGTAGACATACGAACACCGGGGAGCTGTTTTTT.

This chain connects TRBV9 to TRBJ2-7, with 7 bases that match TRBD2. V trimming: 4 bases; J trimming: 5 bases; junction bases outside the gene matches: 15. CDR3 size: 16 residues. Germline CDR1 and CDR2: SGDLS and YYNGEE. DNA for the CDR3: TGTGCCAGCAGCCCCCTTGGTCGGGGAGGGGAAAACGAGCAGTACTTC. This sequence encodes CASSPLGRGGENEQYF. The entire variable domain, with the rest obtained from reference TRBV9 and TRBJ2-7, is as follows: DSGVTQTPKHLITATGQRVTLRCSPRSGDLSVYWYQQSLDQGLQFLIQYYNGEERAKGNILERFSAQQFPDLHSELNLSSLELGDSALYFCASSPLGRGGENEQYFGPGTRLTVT.

The chain has TRBV18 and TRBJ2-3; 15 positions match TRBD2. Germline CDR1 and CDR2: KGHSH and LQKENI. The CDR3 has 21 amino acids. Trimming at V came to 1 base and at J to 3 bases, leaving 14 bases not matched to a gene. CDR3 region: CASSPLGLAGGATRGTDTQYF. The DNA of the CDR3 is TGTGCCAGCTCACCACTGGGACTAGCGGGGGGCGCTACCCGGGGGACAGATACGCAGTATTTT.

The rearrangement joins TRBV30 to TRBJ2-3; 10 positions match TRBD2. In germline, CDR1 is GTSNPN, CDR2 SVGIG (reference sequence). V lost 4 bases to trimming and J lost 4 bases; unmatched junction nucleotides: 5. The CDR3 is made up of 14 amino acids. This CDR3 reads CAWTPAGGPDTQYF. The CDR3 DNA reads TGTGCCTGGACCCCAGCGGGGGGGCCAGATACGCAGTATTTT. The complete variable domain, with remaining parts taken from reference TRBV30 and TRBJ2-3, reads SQTIHQWPATLVQPVGSPLSLECTVEGTSNPNLYWYRQAAGRGLQLLFYSVGIGQISSEVPQNLSASRPQDRQFILSSKKLLLSDSGFYLCAWTPAGGPDTQYFGPGTRLTVL.

The chain has TRBV6-2 or TRBV6-3 and TRBJ2-3, with TRBD2 identical over 16 bases. Germline trimming cut 5 bases from V and 4 bases from J; bases unmatched to any gene: 6. Germline CDR1 and CDR2: MNHEY and SVGEGT. There are 17 residues in the CDR3. CDR3 sequence: CASSPGLAGGRADTQYF. In DNA form, the CDR3 reads TGTGCCAGCAGTCCGGGACTAGCGGGGGGGCGAGCAGATACGCAGTATTTT.

V is TRBV11-2 and J is TRBJ1-6; D is uncertain. Trimming took 1 base from V and 5 from J, leaving 9 bases between them. Germline CDR1 reads SGHAT; CDR2 reads FQNNGV. The CDR3 extends over 15 amino acids. In DNA form, the CDR3 reads TGTGCCAGCAGCTTAGTCACGCCTAATAATTCACCCCTCCACTTT. Protein product: CASSLVTPNNSPLHF.

The chain couples TRBV27 to TRBJ1-5, with D possibly TRBD1 on 5 matching bases. The germline CDR1 and CDR2 sequences are MNHEY and SMNVEV (reference sequence). The CDR3 length is 16 residues. Deletions cut 6 bases from V and 2 bases from J, with 17 bases between. CDR3 in amino acids: CASREAGGRGNQPQHF. The CDR3 nucleotides are TGTGCCAGCAGGGAGGCCGGGGGTCGGGGCAATCAGCCCCAGCATTTT.